The T cell receptor beta chain under discussion was sequenced for a study of identical twins. Overall study findings and caveats: Alpha sequences out of frame and shared by twins had excess low generation probability. Insertions ran lower in abundant cord blood beta clonotypes, though not in memory repertoires. Out-of-frame beta sequences exhibited a weaker degree of excess twin sharing.

As regards this clonotype: The antigen is not known.

After template switching added a universal primer site, the resulting cDNA carried unique molecular identifiers. TCRdb re-called the 5' RACE reads with MiXCR, one entry per CDR3 protein. The sample contains about 660,000 distinct CDR3 sequences, 8.6% of which appear only once. The same data also went into a second study, on yellow fever vaccine responses in identical twins.

The origin of this receptor is a woman aged 18 to 35 in good health. Sequencing used PBMCs.

The CDR3 DNA is TGCGCCAGCAGCTTGGTGCAGGGGGCTGCCGAAGAGACCCAGTACTTC. Protein product: CASSLVQGAAEETQYF. V and J are TRBV5-1 and TRBJ2-5; 8 nucleotides match TRBD1. CDR1 and CDR2 from the germline V gene are SGHRS and YFSETQ. This CDR3 comprises 16 residues. V gave up 0 bases and J gave up 3 bases; unmatched junction bases: 7.